The 3 T cell receptor beta chains below were found in one sample sequenced in a study of memory CD4+ T cells and cytomegalovirus serostatus. The sort gate was single viable CD3+CD4+CD8-CD45RO+ cells for memory CD4+ T cells. Sequencing used immunoSEQ multiplex PCR; TCRdb keeps in-frame clones, though not all of them. The sample lists tens of thousands of clones, about 74% occurring once. Sequencing input: memory CD4+ T cells from blood. The source of these receptors is an adult in good health and CMV-seropositive.

The chain links TRBV15 to TRBJ2-7; 12 bases match TRBD2. The V gene's germline CDR1 is LNHNV and CDR2 YYDKDF (reference sequence). The CDR3 runs 17 residues. The V and J ends lost 0 bases and 5 bases, in that order; junction bases with no gene match: 8. The CDR3 loop reads CATSRDSLAGGLNEQYF. In DNA, the CDR3 is TGTGCCACCAGCAGAGATTCCCTAGCGGGGGGGCTAAACGAGCAGTACTTC.

This clone was counted a few times. This chain connects TRBV7-6 to TRBJ1-4, with unresolved D. The V gene lost 1 base and the J gene lost 8 bases, with 5 bases spanning the gap. CDR3 size: 12 residues. Germline CDR1 and CDR2: SGHVS and FNYEAQ. The CDR3 loop is CASSLDGEKLFF. CDR3 in DNA: TGTGCCAGCAGCTTAGATGGCGAAAAACTGTTTTTT.

CDR3 loop: CASSAGEANTGELFF. The CDR3, as DNA: TGTGCCAGCAGCGCAGGGGAAGCAAACACCGGGGAGCTGTTTTTT. The V call is TRBV6-4, the J call TRBJ2-2; D might be TRBD1 (6 bases). The CDR3 runs to 15 residues. V lost 6 bases, J lost 2 bases, and 13 bases lay in between. Germline V gene lookup returns CDR1 MRHNA and CDR2 SNTAGT.